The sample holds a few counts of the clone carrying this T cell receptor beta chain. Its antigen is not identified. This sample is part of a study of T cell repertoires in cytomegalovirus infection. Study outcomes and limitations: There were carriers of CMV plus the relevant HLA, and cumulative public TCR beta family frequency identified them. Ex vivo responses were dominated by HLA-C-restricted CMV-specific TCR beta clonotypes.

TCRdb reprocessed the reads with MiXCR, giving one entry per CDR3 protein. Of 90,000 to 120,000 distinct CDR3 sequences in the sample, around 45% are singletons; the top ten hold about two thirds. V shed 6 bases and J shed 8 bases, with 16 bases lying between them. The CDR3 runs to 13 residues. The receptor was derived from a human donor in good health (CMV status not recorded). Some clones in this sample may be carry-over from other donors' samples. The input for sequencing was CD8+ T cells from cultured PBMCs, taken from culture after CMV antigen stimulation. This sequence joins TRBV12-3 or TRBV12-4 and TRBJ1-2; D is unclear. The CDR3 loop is CASSISRARGYTF. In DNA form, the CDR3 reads TGTGCCAGCAGCATCTCGCGGGCCAGGGGCTACACCTTC.